Listed below are T cell receptor beta chains from one sample, sequenced in a study of beta chain features in type 1 diabetes. Profiling relied on immunoSEQ multiplex PCR, and the TCRdb table lists in-frame clones only, not all of them. The sample shows a few hundred thousand clones, around 15% of them seen only once. Sequences were obtained from central memory CD4+ T cells from blood. All receptors derive from a man in his thirties or forties in good health. Both conserved end residues are part of each CDR3. A D gene is named only where the DNA matches it firmly. Size tells how often a clone was seen (once, few, many) or the class of an expanded clone, and some rows leave it out.

j_call	clone_size	cdr3_length	v_call	d_call	cdr3_nt	cdr3_aa
TRBJ1-3	many	13	TRBV10-3	TRBD1	TGTGCCAGCTCGACAGGGAATGGAAACACCATATATTTT	CASSTGNGNTIYF
TRBJ2-3	few	13	TRBV5-1	-	TGCGCCAGCACTGACAGAAACACAGATACGCAGTATTTT	CASTDRNTDTQYF
TRBJ2-7	few	12	TRBV6-5	-	TGTGCCAGCGGCCAGGGGTCCTACGAGCAGTACTTC	CASGQGSYEQYF
TRBJ2-1	-	15	TRBV6-6	-	TGTGCCAGCAGAGACAGTCTAGCTTCCTACAATGAGCAGTTCTTC	CASRDSLASYNEQFF
TRBJ1-1	-	14	TRBV18	-	TGTGCCAGCTCACCTTGGACACCGAAGACTGAAGCTTTCTTT	CASSPWTPKTEAFF
TRBJ2-5	-	13	TRBV10-3	-	TGTGCCATCAGTGAGTCCAGGGATGAGACCCAGTACTTC	CAISESRDETQYF
TRBJ2-1	-	16	TRBV11-2	TRBD1	TGTGCCAGCAGCTTAGCCGGGACAGGGGGCTACAATGAGCAGTTCTTC	CASSLAGTGGYNEQFF
TRBJ1-4	few	15	TRBV4-3	-	TGCGCCAGCAGCCTAGTATCGGGGGCTGGAGAAAAACTGTTTTTT	CASSLVSGAGEKLFF
TRBJ1-4	-	14	TRBV7-9	-	TGTGCCAGCAGCTGGGGTGGGGCTAATGAAAAACTGTTTTTT	CASSWGGANEKLFF
TRBJ2-3	-	19	TRBV7-8	TRBD2	TGTGCCAGCAGCATGCATACCGGGACTAGCGGGACCCGCACAGATACGCAGTATTTT	CASSMHTGTSGTRTDTQYF
TRBJ1-5	few	13	TRBV6-5	-	TGTGCCAGCAGTTACTCGAGAAATCAGCCCCAGCATTTT	CASSYSRNQPQHF